The rows below give T cell receptor beta chains drawn from one sample of a study of cytotoxic CD8 clonotypes in ibrutinib-treated CLL. Sequencing used immunoSEQ multiplex PCR; TCRdb keeps in-frame clones, though not all of them. This table has about 120,000 clones, about 53% appearing once. The starting material was PBMCs, obtained after 24 months of ibrutinib treatment. These receptors came from a human donor with chronic lymphocytic leukemia. Both conserved end residues are part of each CDR3. A D gene is named only where the DNA matches it firmly. The size field is filled for only some rows; it gives once, few, many or a size class.

CDR3 DNA	CDR3 protein	clone size	D gene	V gene	J gene
TGTGCCAGCAGTTTAGCCCGGCCCAATAAAGATACGCAGTATTTT	CASSLARPNKDTQYF	once	NA	TRBV6-1	TRBJ2-3
TGTGCCAGCAGCGTCCGGAGCACGACGCAGTATTTT	CASSVRSTTQYF	NA	NA	TRBV25-1	TRBJ2-3
TGTGCCAGCAGCCCAGGGACAGCTTACAATGAGCAGTTCTTC	CASSPGTAYNEQFF	NA	TRBD1	TRBV7-3	TRBJ2-1
TGCAGCGTTGGTTATAGGGGCCTATACGAGCAGTACTTC	CSVGYRGLYEQYF	once	NA	TRBV29-1	TRBJ2-7
TGTGCCTGGACAAACCGGTCCTCTGGGGCCAACGTCCTGACTTTC	CAWTNRSSGANVLTF	few	NA	TRBV30	TRBJ2-6
TGTGCCAGCTCACCAATAGGCGATCAGCCCCAGCATTTT	CASSPIGDQPQHF	NA	NA	TRBV18	TRBJ1-5
TGCAGCGCTGGGGGCCCGGTGGGGGAGACCCAGTACTTC	CSAGGPVGETQYF	once	NA	TRBV29-1	TRBJ2-5
TGTGCCAGCAGCCAAGGGACTAGCGGACAAGAGACCCAGTACTTC	CASSQGTSGQETQYF	NA	TRBD2	TRBV9	TRBJ2-5
TGTGCCTGGAGCCTACAGGGCTATGGCTACACCTTC	CAWSLQGYGYTF	NA	NA	TRBV30	TRBJ1-2
TGTGCCAGCAGCGAACAGGGAACCGGGGAGCTGTTTTTT	CASSEQGTGELFF	few	NA	TRBV9	TRBJ2-2
TGCAGCGTTGGTGTCGGGGACAGGGCTCCCTACGAGCAGTACTTC	CSVGVGDRAPYEQYF	NA	TRBD1	TRBV29-1	TRBJ2-7
TGCAGCGTTGAAGGAGCTTCACCCACAGATACGCAGTATTTT	CSVEGASPTDTQYF	NA	NA	TRBV29-1	TRBJ2-3
TGTGCCAGCAGCCAAGCGGGGGCCGGCGAGACCCAGTACTTC	CASSQAGAGETQYF	NA	NA	TRBV4-2	TRBJ2-5
TGTGCCTGGAGTAGAAGGGGCCGGCAAGAACTGTTTTTT	CAWSRRGRQELFF	few	NA	TRBV30	TRBJ1-4
TGCGCCAGCAGCTTGGCTCCGGGACAGGCGGCCTACGAGCAGTACTTC	CASSLAPGQAAYEQYF	NA	TRBD1	TRBV5-1	TRBJ2-7
TGCGCCAGCAGCTTGGGGATCACTAGCGGTACCTACAATGAGCAGTTCTTC	CASSLGITSGTYNEQFF	NA	TRBD2	TRBV5-1	TRBJ2-1
TGTGCCTGGAGGGGGACAGGGACCACTGAAGCTTTCTTT	CAWRGTGTTEAFF	once	TRBD1	TRBV30	TRBJ1-1
TGTGCCAGCAGTCCAGGACTAGCGGGGGGGCCGTCCGAGCAGTACTTC	CASSPGLAGGPSEQYF	NA	TRBD2	TRBV6-6	TRBJ2-7
TGTGCCGAGAAGGGGAGAAGGGGGATGAACACTGAAGCTTTCTTT	CAEKGRRGMNTEAFF	NA	NA	TRBV30	TRBJ1-1
TGTGCCAGCAGCTTAGCGTTCCGCACAGATACGCAGTATTTT	CASSLAFRTDTQYF	few	NA	TRBV7-2	TRBJ2-3
TGCAGCGTGGGGGACAGGGGGCGGGATTCACCCCTCCACTTT	CSVGDRGRDSPLHF	once	TRBD1	TRBV29-1	TRBJ1-6
TGTGCCAGCAGTGAAACGGGGAGCTCTGGAAACACCATATATTTT	CASSETGSSGNTIYF	NA	NA	TRBV25-1	TRBJ1-3
TGTGCCAGCAGTGACGAGTCCTCCATTGAAAAACTGTTTTTT	CASSDESSIEKLFF	NA	NA	TRBV6-4	TRBJ1-4
TGTGCCAGCAGCTTAGGTGGACAAAACACTGAAGCTTTCTTT	CASSLGGQNTEAFF	once	NA	TRBV7-9	TRBJ1-1
TGTGCCAGTAGTGGCCTGTACAGCGGCTCTGGAAACACCATATATTTT	CASSGLYSGSGNTIYF	NA	NA	TRBV19	TRBJ1-3
TGCGCCAGCAGCTCCGGGACAGGGTACGTCTCTGGAAACACCATATATTTT	CASSSGTGYVSGNTIYF	NA	TRBD1	TRBV5-1	TRBJ1-3
TGTGCCAGTAGGCCGAGTCCGGGACAGGGGGGCTCCTACGAGCAGTACTTC	CASRPSPGQGGSYEQYF	NA	TRBD1	TRBV19	TRBJ2-7
TGCGCCAGCTGCCTCCGTGGCGACACTGAAGCTTTCTTT	CASCLRGDTEAFF	few	NA	TRBV5-1	TRBJ1-1
TGTGCCTGGAGCGAGACAGACTACGAGCAGTACTTC	CAWSETDYEQYF	NA	NA	TRBV30	TRBJ2-7
TGTGCCAGCAGTTTACCAGGGTCCCCCTCGTATGGCTACACCTTC	CASSLPGSPSYGYTF	once	NA	TRBV5-5	TRBJ1-2
TGTGCCAGCAGCCTGGGGCCGGGGAACACCGGGGAGCTGTTTTTT	CASSLGPGNTGELFF	once	NA	TRBV5-6	TRBJ2-2
TGTGCCTGGAGTGTTTGGACAGCCCGGACCAGGGGCAACACTGAAGCTTTCTTT	CAWSVWTARTRGNTEAFF	NA	NA	TRBV30	TRBJ1-1
TGTGCCAGCAGCTTAAGATGGGGGGGCAAAGATACGCAGTATTTT	CASSLRWGGKDTQYF	once	NA	TRBV7-3	TRBJ2-3
TGTGCCAGCAGCTTAGCAGGACAGGTTAATCAGCCCCAGCATTTT	CASSLAGQVNQPQHF	NA	TRBD1	TRBV7-2	TRBJ1-5
TGCGCCAGCAGCTTGGATGGGACAGGTTATCAGCCCCAGCATTTT	CASSLDGTGYQPQHF	few	TRBD1	TRBV5-1	TRBJ1-5
TGCAGCGTCTTGACGGGACAAATAAACTACGAGCAGTACTTC	CSVLTGQINYEQYF	NA	NA	TRBV29-1	TRBJ2-7
TGTGCCAGCGAGGATGGGGAGTTCTACGAGCAGTACTTC	CASEDGEFYEQYF	few	NA	TRBV6-6	TRBJ2-7
TGTGCCAGCAGTGGCACAGATACCTATGAAAAACTGTTTTTT	CASSGTDTYEKLFF	NA	NA	TRBV25-1	TRBJ1-4
TGTGCCAGCTTGGAAGGACAGACCTCCTACGAGCAGTACTTC	CASLEGQTSYEQYF	NA	NA	TRBV2	TRBJ2-7
TGTGCCAGCAGCTTTACCCCGGGTACCTACTACGAGCAGTACTTC	CASSFTPGTYYEQYF	NA	NA	TRBV7-2	TRBJ2-7
TGTGCCAGCAGCCAAGCCCGACAGACGCTCATACATTCACCCCTCCACTTT	CASSQARQTLIHSPLHF	NA	NA	TRBV9	TRBJ1-6
TGTGCCAGCAGCCCTAGCGGAGGGGGCTACGAGCAGTACTTC	CASSPSGGGYEQYF	NA	NA	TRBV7-9	TRBJ2-7
TGTGCCAGCAGCTTTGGGACGGGCATTAAAGAGACCCAGTACTTC	CASSFGTGIKETQYF	NA	NA	TRBV7-3	TRBJ2-5
TGCGCCAGCAGGAGGCAGGCAACTAATGAAAAACTGTTTTTT	CASRRQATNEKLFF	once	NA	TRBV5-1	TRBJ1-4
TGTGCCAGCAGCTTAACGAGTGGGATTGGCACAGATACGCAGTATTTT	CASSLTSGIGTDTQYF	NA	NA	TRBV7-3	TRBJ2-3
TGTGCCAGCAGCCCCCGGGGCAACACCGGGGAGCTGTTTTTT	CASSPRGNTGELFF	NA	NA	TRBV11-1	TRBJ2-2
TGTGCCAGCAGTGCGGGGTCGACTAATGAAAAACTGTTTTTT	CASSAGSTNEKLFF	NA	NA	TRBV2	TRBJ1-4
TGTGCCAGCAGTGAGGGGGCTCCGGACTACGAGCAGTACTTC	CASSEGAPDYEQYF	NA	NA	TRBV25-1	TRBJ2-7
TGTGCCAGCAGCTACCGAAGGGGGAACACTGAAGCTTTCTTT	CASSYRRGNTEAFF	NA	NA	TRBV7-8	TRBJ1-1
TGTGCCAGCAGCTTTACTTCAGATACGCAGTATTTT	CASSFTSDTQYF	NA	NA	TRBV9	TRBJ2-3
TGTGCCAGCAGCCGGGACAGCTATAATTCACCCCTCCACTTT	CASSRDSYNSPLHF	few	TRBD1	TRBV2	TRBJ1-6
TGCGCCGTTACTGGGACGGGGAGGGCTGAAGCTTTCTTT	CAVTGTGRAEAFF	NA	NA	TRBV10-2	TRBJ1-1
TGTGCCAGCAGCCAGACAGCGGGGGGGCTTGGAGATACGCAGTATTTT	CASSQTAGGLGDTQYF	once	TRBD2	TRBV11-3	TRBJ2-3
TGTGCCAGCAGCTTCCTTGGGGGGCAGCAGTACTTC	CASSFLGGQQYF	NA	NA	TRBV7-2	TRBJ2-7
TGTGCCAGCAGCTTAGGGGGGACTAGCGGAGATACGCAGTATTTT	CASSLGGTSGDTQYF	NA	TRBD2	TRBV7-3	TRBJ2-3
TGTGCCGGCTCCTGGGACAGGGAAGAGACCCAGTACTTC	CAGSWDREETQYF	NA	TRBD1	TRBV30	TRBJ2-5
TGTGCCAGTAGTATGGCGGCGGTCAATCAGCCCCAGCATTTT	CASSMAAVNQPQHF	NA	NA	TRBV19	TRBJ1-5
TGTGCCAGCAGTTTCACCGGGACAGTCTCTAGTGGGCAGTTCTTC	CASSFTGTVSSGQFF	NA	TRBD1	TRBV28	TRBJ2-1
TGCGCCAGCAGCCACCGAGCCCCAGAGACAGGGAAAATACAAGAGCAGTACTTC	CASSHRAPETGKIQEQYF	NA	TRBD1	TRBV4-1	TRBJ2-7
TGTGCCAGCAGCTTTTTAGGTTCACCCCTCCACTTT	CASSFLGSPLHF	NA	NA	TRBV7-2	TRBJ1-6